This T cell receptor beta chain originates from a study of OX40 agonist ivuxolimab in advanced cancers. Study context: Patient treatment consisted of intravenous ivuxolimab administration every 2 weeks at 0.01 to 10 mg/kg.

Germline loops: CDR1 SGDLS, CDR2 YYNGEE. V was cut by 0 bases and J by 2 bases, with 8 bases left in between. The CDR3 consists of 15 residues. Clones were read by immunoSEQ multiplex PCR, and TCRdb kept only the in-frame ones, dropping some. The sample includes 50,000 or so clones, 60% to 80% seen only once; the top ten take roughly 7.3%. The clonotype comes from an adult with an advanced solid tumor such as melanoma, head and neck, liver or kidney cancer. The specimen was CD4+ or CD8+ T cells sorted from blood, collected in a trial of the OX40 agonist ivuxolimab. The V and J genes are TRBV9 and TRBJ2-2; maybe TRBD1 (6 bases). CDR3 coding DNA: TGTGCCAGCAGCGTAGTGGGACAAAACACCGGGGAGCTGTTTTTT. It specifies CASSVVGQNTGELFF.